This T cell receptor (beta chain) was recovered during a study of cytomegalovirus exposure and HLA in healthy donors. Findings and caveats of the study: First-cohort TCR clusters were later found to tend to co-occur in the 120 validation repertoires. A few chains linked to CMV were shown in vitro to be specific for CMV antigens. The study put under 200 TCR beta chains on its list as cytomegalovirus-associated. With high specificity and sensitivity, the classifier reportedly diagnosed cytomegalovirus status.

Germline V lookup: CDR1 SQVTM, CDR2 ANQGSEA. V lost 4 bases to trimming and J lost 0 bases, with 12 bases between them. This CDR3 has 14 amino acids. Notes on this clone: Its antigen is still unknown.

Here immunoSEQ multiplex PCR was the method, and the copy in TCRdb shows in-frame clones only, minus some. The table includes over 250,000 clones, 86% detected once. The source of this sequence is a woman aged 18-30 years in good health and CMV-seronegative. The genes are TRBV29-1 and TRBJ1-1; D gene ambiguous. Source material: PBMCs. In DNA, the CDR3 is TGCAGCGTTGCGAGGCAGCTCATGAACACTGAAGCTTTCTTT. Translated, it gives CSVARQLMNTEAFF.